The rows below give T cell receptor beta chains drawn from one sample of a study of beta chain features in type 1 diabetes. Clones were read by immunoSEQ multiplex PCR, and TCRdb kept only the in-frame ones, dropping some. The data contain about 470,000 clones, about 32% of them singletons. The sequencing input was naive CD4+ T cells from blood. These receptors all stem from a man aged 18 to 35 in good health. Both conserved end residues are part of each CDR3. The D gene is left open where the match is weak. Rows give clone size only sometimes, using once, few, many, or a class for an expanded clone.

D gene	V gene	J gene	CDR3 length	clone size	CDR3 DNA	CDR3 protein
TRBD1	TRBV5-1	TRBJ2-7	15	once	TGCGCCAGCAGCTCTCAGGGGGCCGGGATCAACGAGCAGTACTTC	CASSSQGAGINEQYF
-	TRBV7-3	TRBJ2-1	15	-	TGTGCCAGCAGTTACACAGGGTCGGACTACAATGAGCAGTTCTTC	CASSYTGSDYNEQFF
-	TRBV6-6	TRBJ2-7	12	few	TGTGCCAGCAGTCCGGTCGACTACGAGCAGTACTTC	CASSPVDYEQYF
-	TRBV20-1	TRBJ1-2	9	-	TGCAGTGGCAGCTATGGCTACACCTTC	CSGSYGYTF
-	TRBV29-1	TRBJ1-2	10	few	TGCAGCACCGAGAGTTATGGCTACACCTTC	CSTESYGYTF
-	TRBV19	TRBJ2-1	12	-	TGTGCCAGTAGCGCGACTCGTCATGAGCAGTTCTTC	CASSATRHEQFF
-	TRBV29-1	TRBJ1-1	14	few	TGCAGCGTTGAACGGGGACCCATGAACACTGAAGCTTTCTTT	CSVERGPMNTEAFF
-	TRBV15	TRBJ1-1	13	-	TGTGCCACCAAGGACAGTGAGAACACTGAAGCTTTCTTT	CATKDSENTEAFF
-	TRBV15	TRBJ2-1	17	-	TGTGCCACCAGCAGAGAGCCGGGACTCAGCTCCTACAATGAGCAGTTCTTC	CATSREPGLSSYNEQFF
TRBD1	TRBV30	TRBJ1-5	13	-	TGTGCCTGGGCAGGGGGTAGCAATCAGCCCCAGCATTTT	CAWAGGSNQPQHF
-	TRBV5-6	TRBJ2-3	16	-	TGTGCCAGCAGGGAGGGTGTGTCGCCGGACACAGATACGCAGTATTTT	CASREGVSPDTDTQYF
TRBD1	TRBV5-1	TRBJ2-1	13	-	TGCGCCAGCAGCGCGGACAGGGAGTATGAGCAGTTCTTC	CASSADREYEQFF
-	TRBV14	TRBJ2-1	14	-	TGTGCCAGCAGCCAAGATCACAGCTACCGTGAGCAGTTCTTC	CASSQDHSYREQFF
-	TRBV6-1	TRBJ2-6	16	few	TGTGCCAGCAGTGAAACCCGGTTTAGTGGGGCCAACGTCCTGACTTTC	CASSETRFSGANVLTF
TRBD2	TRBV7-3	TRBJ2-3	14	-	TGTGCCAGCAGGTCCAGCGGGGACACAGATACGCAGTATTTT	CASRSSGDTDTQYF
TRBD1	TRBV7-2	TRBJ2-7	16	-	TGTGCCAGCAGCTTAGATTACGGGACAGCCTCCTACGAGCAGTACTTC	CASSLDYGTASYEQYF
-	TRBV9	TRBJ2-4	12	-	TGTGCCAGCAGCGTAGAAAAAAACATTCAGTACTTC	CASSVEKNIQYF
-	TRBV27	TRBJ2-1	9	-	TGTGCCTCACCGGAGGTGGAGTTCTTC	CASPEVEFF
-	TRBV7-2	TRBJ1-3	15	few	TGTGCCAGCAGCTTACGGATATCACCTGGAAACACCATATATTTT	CASSLRISPGNTIYF